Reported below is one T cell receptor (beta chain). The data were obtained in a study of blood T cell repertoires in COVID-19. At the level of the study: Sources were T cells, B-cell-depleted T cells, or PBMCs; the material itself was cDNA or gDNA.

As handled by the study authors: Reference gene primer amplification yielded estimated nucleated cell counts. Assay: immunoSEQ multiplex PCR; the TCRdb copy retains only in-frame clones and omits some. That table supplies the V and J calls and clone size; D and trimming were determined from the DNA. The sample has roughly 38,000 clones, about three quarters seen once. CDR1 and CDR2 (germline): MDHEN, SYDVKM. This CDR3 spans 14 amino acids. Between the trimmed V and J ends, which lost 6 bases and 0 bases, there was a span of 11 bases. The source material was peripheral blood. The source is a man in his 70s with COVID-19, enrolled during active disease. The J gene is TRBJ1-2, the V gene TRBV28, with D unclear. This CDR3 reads CASRREMSNYGYTF. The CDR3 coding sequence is TGTGCCAGCAGGAGAGAAATGTCTAACTATGGCTACACCTTC.